This TCR beta chain was sequenced for a study of early T cells in non-severe SARS-CoV-2 infection. Overall study context: Bulk RNA isolated from unsorted whole blood underwent sequencing; chains were not paired.

Broader study findings: Missing private and CD4 specificities, VDJdb matching favored anti-spike CD8 responses.

V was shortened by 11 bases and J by 5 bases, with 15 bases between the two germline ends. The length of the CDR3 is 13 residues. Germline CDR1 reads ENHRY; CDR2 reads SYGVKD. A remark on this clonotype: The antigen is unknown.

Unique molecular identifiers were affixed to single, distinct cDNA molecules. TCRdb used MiXCR to reprocess the 5' RACE reads, holding one entry per CDR3 protein. The table records about 87,000 distinct CDR3 sequences, less than 15% of them present only once. V is TRBV10-3 and J is TRBJ2-2, with D unresolved. The sequence came from an adult who was a healthcare worker with PCR-confirmed SARS-CoV-2 infection or an uninfected control (not recorded which). Source material: whole blood. CDR3 coding DNA: TGTGCCGCTTCCTCACTCCCTACCGGGGAGCTGTTTTTT. The encoded protein is CAASSLPTGELFF.